The table lists the clone carrying this T cell receptor beta chain with many counts. Antigen unknown. Every molecule of TCR cDNA had its own unique molecular identifier. TCRdb re-called the 5' RACE reads with MiXCR, one entry per CDR3 protein. This sample has 25,000 or so distinct CDR3 sequences, with around 4.7% found just once. Trimming left V 4 bases short and J 9 bases short, with 21 bases between. Germline V gene data show CDR1 as WNHNN and CDR2 as SYGVQD (reference sequence). The CDR3 contains 15 residues. Time point meaning: sample taken at primary tumor resection. TCRs were sequenced from unsorted whole RNA of tumor, nontumor lung or PBMC. This entry is derived from a study of spatial heterogeneity in lung cancer. Study results and caveats: Resection blood, more than follow-up blood, showed ubiquitous expanded tumor TCRs.

Sequencing used PBMCs, obtained at surgery. The sequence was collected from a male donor with early-stage non-small cell lung cancer. V and J are TRBV10-1 and TRBJ1-1, with no clear D. Written as DNA, the CDR3 is TGCGCCAGCAGTGTAGGCCGAAACGCCCCAGGACAAGCTTTCTTT. Residues: CASSVGRNAPGQAFF.